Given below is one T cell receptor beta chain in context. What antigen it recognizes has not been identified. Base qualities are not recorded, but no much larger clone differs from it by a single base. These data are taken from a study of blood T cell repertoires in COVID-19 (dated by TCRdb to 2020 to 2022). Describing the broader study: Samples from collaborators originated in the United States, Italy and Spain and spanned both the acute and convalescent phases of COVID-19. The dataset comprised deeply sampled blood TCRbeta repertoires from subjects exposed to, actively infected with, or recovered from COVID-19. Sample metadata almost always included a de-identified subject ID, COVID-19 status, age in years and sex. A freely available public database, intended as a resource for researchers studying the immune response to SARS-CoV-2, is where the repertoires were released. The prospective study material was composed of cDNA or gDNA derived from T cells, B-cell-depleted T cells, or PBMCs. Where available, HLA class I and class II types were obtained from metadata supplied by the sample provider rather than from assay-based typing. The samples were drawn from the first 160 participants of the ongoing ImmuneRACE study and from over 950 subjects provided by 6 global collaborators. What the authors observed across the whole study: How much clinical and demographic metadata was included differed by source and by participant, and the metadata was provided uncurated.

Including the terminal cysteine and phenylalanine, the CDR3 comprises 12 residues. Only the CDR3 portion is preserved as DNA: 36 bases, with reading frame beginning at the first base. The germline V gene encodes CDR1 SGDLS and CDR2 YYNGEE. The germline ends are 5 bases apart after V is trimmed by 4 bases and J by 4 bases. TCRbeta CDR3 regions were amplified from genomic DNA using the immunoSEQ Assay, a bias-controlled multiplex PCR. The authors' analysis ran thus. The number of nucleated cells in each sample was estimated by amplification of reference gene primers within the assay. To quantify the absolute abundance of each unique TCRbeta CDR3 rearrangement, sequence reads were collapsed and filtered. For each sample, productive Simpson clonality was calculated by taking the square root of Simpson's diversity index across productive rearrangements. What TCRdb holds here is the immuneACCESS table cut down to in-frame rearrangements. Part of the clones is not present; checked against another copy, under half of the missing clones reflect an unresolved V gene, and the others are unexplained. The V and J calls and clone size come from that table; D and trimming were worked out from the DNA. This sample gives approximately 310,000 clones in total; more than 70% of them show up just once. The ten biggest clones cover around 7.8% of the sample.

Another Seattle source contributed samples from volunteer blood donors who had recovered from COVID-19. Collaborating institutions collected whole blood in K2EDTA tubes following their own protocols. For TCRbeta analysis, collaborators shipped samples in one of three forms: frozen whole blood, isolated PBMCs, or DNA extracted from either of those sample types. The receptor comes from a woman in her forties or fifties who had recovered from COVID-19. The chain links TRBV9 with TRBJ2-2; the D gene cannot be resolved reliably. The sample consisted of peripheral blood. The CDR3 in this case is CASSPSTGELFF. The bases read TGTGCCAGCAGCCCCTCCACCGGGGAGCTGTTTTTT.